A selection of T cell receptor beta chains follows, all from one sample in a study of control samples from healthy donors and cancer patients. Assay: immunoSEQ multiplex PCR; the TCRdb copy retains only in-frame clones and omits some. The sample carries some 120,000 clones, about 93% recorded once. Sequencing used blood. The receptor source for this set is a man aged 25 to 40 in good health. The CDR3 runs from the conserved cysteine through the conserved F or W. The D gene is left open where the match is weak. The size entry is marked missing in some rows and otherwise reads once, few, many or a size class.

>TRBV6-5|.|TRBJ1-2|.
TGTGCCAGCAATACAGCTTCCCTAGGCTACACCTTC
CASNTASLGYTF
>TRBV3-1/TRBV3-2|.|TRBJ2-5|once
TGTGCCAGCAGCCAAGCCGATTTTCTCCTCCCGAAGACCCAGTACTTC
CASSQADFLLPKTQYF
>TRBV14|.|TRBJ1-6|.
TGTGCCAGCAGCCAAGATTTGAGATCACCCCTCCACTTT
CASSQDLRSPLHF
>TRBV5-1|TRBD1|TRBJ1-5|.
TGCGCCAGCAGCGTTGGGGACAGGGATACCAATCAGCCCCAGCATTTT
CASSVGDRDTNQPQHF
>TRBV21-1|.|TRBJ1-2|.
TGTGCCAGCAGCAAGGAGGTAGTAGAGGGTTCGGGGGATGGCTACACCTTC
CASSKEVVEGSGDGYTF
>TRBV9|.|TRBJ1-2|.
TGTGCCAGCAGCCCTCTAATGTCGGCGACGTCGAACTATGGCTACACCTTC
CASSPLMSATSNYGYTF
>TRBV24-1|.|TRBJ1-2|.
TGTGCCACCAGTGATCCTTCAGACAGCTTAACTAACTATGGCTACACCTTC
CATSDPSDSLTNYGYTF
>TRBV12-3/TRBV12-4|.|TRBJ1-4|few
TGTGCCAGCAGTTTTGGGGCGGAGGAAAAACTGTTTTTT
CASSFGAEEKLFF
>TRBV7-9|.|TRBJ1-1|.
TGTGCCAGCAGCCCGGGAGGGAATGAAGCTTTCTTT
CASSPGGNEAFF
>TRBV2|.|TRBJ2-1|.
TGTGCCAGCAGTGAGGCAGCCTCCTACAATGAGCAGTTCTTC
CASSEAASYNEQFF
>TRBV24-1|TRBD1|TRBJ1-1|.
TGTGCCACCAGGGACAGGGGTAGAGCTTTCTTT
CATRDRGRAFF